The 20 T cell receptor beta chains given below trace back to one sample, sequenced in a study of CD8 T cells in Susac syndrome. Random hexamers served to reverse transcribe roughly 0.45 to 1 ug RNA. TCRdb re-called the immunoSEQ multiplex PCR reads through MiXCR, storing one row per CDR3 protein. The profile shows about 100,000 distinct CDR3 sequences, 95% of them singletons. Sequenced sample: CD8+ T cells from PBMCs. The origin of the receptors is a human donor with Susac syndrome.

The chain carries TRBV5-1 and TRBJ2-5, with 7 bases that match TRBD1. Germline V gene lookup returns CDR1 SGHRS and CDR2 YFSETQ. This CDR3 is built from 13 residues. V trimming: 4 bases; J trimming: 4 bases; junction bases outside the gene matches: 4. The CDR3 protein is CASSRDSRETQYF. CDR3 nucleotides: TGCGCCAGCAGCCGGGACAGTCGAGAGACCCAGTACTTC.

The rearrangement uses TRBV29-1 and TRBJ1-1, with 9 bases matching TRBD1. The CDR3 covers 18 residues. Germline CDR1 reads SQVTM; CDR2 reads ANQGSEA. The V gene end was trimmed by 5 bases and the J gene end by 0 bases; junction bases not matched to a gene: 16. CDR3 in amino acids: CSVRRLSGTGHMNTEAFF. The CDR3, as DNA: TGCAGCGTTCGCCGTTTATCCGGGACAGGGCACATGAACACTGAAGCTTTCTTT.

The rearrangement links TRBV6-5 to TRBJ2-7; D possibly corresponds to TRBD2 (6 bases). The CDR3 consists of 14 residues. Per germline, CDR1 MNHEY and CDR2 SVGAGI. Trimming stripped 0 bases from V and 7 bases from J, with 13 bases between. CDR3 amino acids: CASSYSTGGIEQYF. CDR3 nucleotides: TGTGCCAGCAGTTACTCGACGGGCGGGATAGAGCAGTACTTC.

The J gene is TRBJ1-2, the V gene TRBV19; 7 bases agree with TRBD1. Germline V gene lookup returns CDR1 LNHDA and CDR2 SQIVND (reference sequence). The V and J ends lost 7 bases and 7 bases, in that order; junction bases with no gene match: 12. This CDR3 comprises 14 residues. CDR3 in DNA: TGTGCCAGTAACAAAGGGGGCAAGCTCTCTGGCTACACCTTC. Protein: CASNKGGKLSGYTF.

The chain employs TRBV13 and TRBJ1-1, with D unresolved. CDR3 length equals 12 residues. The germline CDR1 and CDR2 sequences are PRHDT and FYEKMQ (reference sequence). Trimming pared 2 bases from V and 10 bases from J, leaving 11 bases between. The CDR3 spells CASSLWQVGAFF. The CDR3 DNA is TGTGCCAGCAGCTTATGGCAGGTCGGAGCTTTCTTT.

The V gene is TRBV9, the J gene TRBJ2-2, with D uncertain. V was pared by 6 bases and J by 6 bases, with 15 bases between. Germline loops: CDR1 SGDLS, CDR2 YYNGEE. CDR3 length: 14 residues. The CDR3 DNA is TGTGCCAGCACCCCCGCAGGCCCGGCCGGGGAGCTGTTTTTT. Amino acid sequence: CASTPAGPAGELFF.

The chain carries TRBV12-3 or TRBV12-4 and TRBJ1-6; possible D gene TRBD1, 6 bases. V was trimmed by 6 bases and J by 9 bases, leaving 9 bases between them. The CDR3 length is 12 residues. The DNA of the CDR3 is TGTGCCAGCAGGGACAGCGGTTCACCCCTCCACTTT. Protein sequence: CASRDSGSPLHF.

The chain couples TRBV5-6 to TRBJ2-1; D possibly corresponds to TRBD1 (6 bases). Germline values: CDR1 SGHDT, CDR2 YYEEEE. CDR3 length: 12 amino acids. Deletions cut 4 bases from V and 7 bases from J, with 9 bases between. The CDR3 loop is CASSPQGNEQFF. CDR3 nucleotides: TGTGCCAGCAGCCCACAGGGAAATGAGCAGTTCTTC. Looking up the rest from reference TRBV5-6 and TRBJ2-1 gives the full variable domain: DAGVTQSPTHLIKTRGQQVTLRCSPKSGHDTVSWYQQALGQGPQFIFQYYEEEERQRGNFPDRFSGHQFPNYSSELNVNALLLGDSALYLCASSPQGNEQFFGPGTRLTVL.

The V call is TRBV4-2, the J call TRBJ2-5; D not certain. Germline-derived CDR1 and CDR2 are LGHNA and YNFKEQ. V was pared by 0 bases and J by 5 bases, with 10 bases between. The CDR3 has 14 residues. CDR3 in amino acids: CASSQEFGMETQYF. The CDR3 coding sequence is TGTGCCAGCAGCCAAGAATTTGGAATGGAGACCCAGTACTTC.

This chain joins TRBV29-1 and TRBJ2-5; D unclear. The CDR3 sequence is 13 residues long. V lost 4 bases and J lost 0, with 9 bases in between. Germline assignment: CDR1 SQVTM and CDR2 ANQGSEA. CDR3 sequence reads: CSVAFSNQETQYF. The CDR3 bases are TGCAGCGTTGCCTTCAGCAACCAAGAGACCCAGTACTTC. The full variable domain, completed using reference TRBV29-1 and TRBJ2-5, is SAVISQKPSRDICQRGTSLTIQCQVDSQVTMMFWYRQQPGQSLTLIATANQGSEATYESGFVIDKFPISRPNLTFSTLTVSNMSPEDSSIYLCSVAFSNQETQYFGPGTRLLVL.

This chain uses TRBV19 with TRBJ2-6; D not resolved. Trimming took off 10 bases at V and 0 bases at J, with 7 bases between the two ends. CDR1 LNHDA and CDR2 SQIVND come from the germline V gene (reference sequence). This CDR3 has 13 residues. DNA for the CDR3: TGTGCCACTTCCCGCTCTGGGGCCAACGTCCTGACTTTC. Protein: CATSRSGANVLTF.

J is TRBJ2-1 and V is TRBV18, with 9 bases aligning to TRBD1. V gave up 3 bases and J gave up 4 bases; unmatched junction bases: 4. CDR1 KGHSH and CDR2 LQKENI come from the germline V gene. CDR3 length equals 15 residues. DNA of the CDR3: TGTGCCAGCTCACCGGCCGGGACAGGGTACAATGAGCAGTTCTTC. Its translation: CASSPAGTGYNEQFF.

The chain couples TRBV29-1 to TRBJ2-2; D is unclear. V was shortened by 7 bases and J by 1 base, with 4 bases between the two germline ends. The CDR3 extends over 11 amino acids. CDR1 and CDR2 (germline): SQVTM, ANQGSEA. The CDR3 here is CSARNTGELFF. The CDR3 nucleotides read TGCAGCGCCCGGAACACCGGGGAGCTGTTTTTT.

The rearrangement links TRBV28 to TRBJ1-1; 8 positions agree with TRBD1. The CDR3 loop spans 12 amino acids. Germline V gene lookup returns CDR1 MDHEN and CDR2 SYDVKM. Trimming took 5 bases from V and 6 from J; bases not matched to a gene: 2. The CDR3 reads CASSPGGSEAFF. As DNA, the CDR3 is TGTGCCAGCAGTCCAGGGGGCTCTGAAGCTTTCTTT.

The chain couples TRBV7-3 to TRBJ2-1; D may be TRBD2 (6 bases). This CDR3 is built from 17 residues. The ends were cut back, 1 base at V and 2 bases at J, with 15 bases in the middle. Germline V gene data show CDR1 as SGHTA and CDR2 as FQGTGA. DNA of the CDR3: TGTGCCAGCAGCTTAAGGCCTTTGGGGGAGGCCTACAATGAGCAGTTCTTC. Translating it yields CASSLRPLGEAYNEQFF.

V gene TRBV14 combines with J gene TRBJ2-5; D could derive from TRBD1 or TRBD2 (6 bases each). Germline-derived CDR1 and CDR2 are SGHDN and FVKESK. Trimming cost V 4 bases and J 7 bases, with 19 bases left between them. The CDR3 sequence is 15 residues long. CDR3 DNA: TGTGCCAGCAGCCCCAGGGGCTCCTTCGGGGGGACCCAGTACTTC. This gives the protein CASSPRGSFGGTQYF.

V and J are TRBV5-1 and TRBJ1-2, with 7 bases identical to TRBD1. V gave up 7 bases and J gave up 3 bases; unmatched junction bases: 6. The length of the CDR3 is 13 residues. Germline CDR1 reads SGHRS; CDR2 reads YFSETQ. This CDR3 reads CASRSGTDYGYTF. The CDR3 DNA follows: TGCGCCAGCCGATCCGGGACAGACTATGGCTACACCTTC.

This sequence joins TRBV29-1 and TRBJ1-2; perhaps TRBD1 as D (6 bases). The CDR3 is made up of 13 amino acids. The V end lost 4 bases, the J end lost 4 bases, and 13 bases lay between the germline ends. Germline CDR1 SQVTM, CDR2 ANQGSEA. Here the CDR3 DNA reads TGCAGCGTTGCACAGGGAGGGTCCTATGGCTACACCTTC. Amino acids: CSVAQGGSYGYTF.

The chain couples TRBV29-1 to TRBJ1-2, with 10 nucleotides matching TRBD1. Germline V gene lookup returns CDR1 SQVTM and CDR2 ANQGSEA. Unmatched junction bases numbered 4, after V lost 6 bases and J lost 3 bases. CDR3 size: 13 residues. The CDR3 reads CSVTGGEDYGYTF. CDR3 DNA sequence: TGCAGCGTGACAGGGGGCGAAGACTATGGCTACACCTTC.

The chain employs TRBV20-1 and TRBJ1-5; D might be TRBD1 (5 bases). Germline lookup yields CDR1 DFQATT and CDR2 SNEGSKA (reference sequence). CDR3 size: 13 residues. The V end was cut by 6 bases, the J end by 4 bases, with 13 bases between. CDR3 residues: CSAAPGPNQPQHF. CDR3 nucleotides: TGCAGTGCGGCACCGGGGCCAAATCAGCCCCAGCATTTT.